These T cell receptor beta chains were read from a single sample in a study of cytomegalovirus exposure and HLA in healthy donors. Clones were sequenced by immunoSEQ multiplex PCR, and TCRdb holds only the in-frame ones, with some missing. The profile shows some 130,000 clones, about 63% of them singletons. Sequences were obtained from PBMCs. These receptor sequences come from a man aged 25 to 45 in good health and CMV-seropositive. The CDR3 runs from the conserved cysteine through the conserved F or W. The D gene is left open where the match is weak. Size tells how often a clone was seen (once, few, many) or the class of an expanded clone, and some rows leave it out.

j_gene: TRBJ1-1
d_gene: NA
abundance: NA
v_gene: TRBV6-6
CDR3aa: CASSNHKGDTEAFF

j_gene: NA
d_gene: NA
abundance: few
v_gene: TRBV5-1
CDR3aa: CASSFEGDSYEQYF

j_gene: TRBJ1-1
d_gene: NA
abundance: NA
v_gene: TRBV7-3
CDR3aa: CASSFGGPFYEAFF

j_gene: TRBJ1-4
d_gene: NA
abundance: once
v_gene: TRBV5-1
CDR3aa: CASSLVLSGENQKLFF

j_gene: TRBJ2-2
d_gene: NA
abundance: NA
v_gene: TRBV10-2
CDR3aa: CASSPSRLLANTGELFF

j_gene: TRBJ2-2
d_gene: TRBD1
abundance: NA
v_gene: TRBV4-3
CDR3aa: CASSRQQGFTGELFF

j_gene: TRBJ2-7
d_gene: TRBD2
abundance: NA
v_gene: TRBV15
CDR3aa: CATSRGGTRNREQYF

j_gene: TRBJ2-7
d_gene: TRBD1
abundance: NA
v_gene: TRBV9
CDR3aa: CASSKGTGGSAWVEQYF

j_gene: TRBJ2-7
d_gene: NA
abundance: NA
v_gene: TRBV5-1
CDR3aa: CASSLTMDSSEQYF

j_gene: TRBJ1-2
d_gene: NA
abundance: NA
v_gene: TRBV9
CDR3aa: CASSVTTTAFYGYTF

j_gene: TRBJ1-2
d_gene: NA
abundance: NA
v_gene: TRBV4-2
CDR3aa: CASSQMGGSGFHYGYTF

j_gene: TRBJ2-3
d_gene: TRBD2
abundance: once
v_gene: TRBV27
CDR3aa: CASSSYAGRGEGTDTQYF

j_gene: TRBJ1-6
d_gene: NA
abundance: NA
v_gene: TRBV7-6
CDR3aa: CASSLVAGGSYNSPLHF

j_gene: TRBJ2-7
d_gene: TRBD2
abundance: NA
v_gene: TRBV28
CDR3aa: CASSPTRWASGSEQYF

j_gene: TRBJ1-2
d_gene: TRBD1
abundance: few
v_gene: TRBV18
CDR3aa: CASSPTGGADGYTF

j_gene: TRBJ2-5
d_gene: TRBD1
abundance: NA
v_gene: TRBV5-1
CDR3aa: CASSYNLRDRQETQYF

j_gene: TRBJ2-1
d_gene: TRBD2
abundance: few
v_gene: TRBV10-3
CDR3aa: CATEASGRATEQFF

j_gene: TRBJ2-1
d_gene: NA
abundance: few
v_gene: TRBV6-4
CDR3aa: CASSADGGFAYNEQFF

j_gene: TRBJ2-5
d_gene: TRBD2
abundance: NA
v_gene: TRBV7-2
CDR3aa: CASSWGLAGSSETQYF

j_gene: TRBJ2-7
d_gene: TRBD2
abundance: NA
v_gene: TRBV7-9
CDR3aa: CSSSFGVLAGLHEQYF

j_gene: TRBJ1-1
d_gene: NA
abundance: NA
v_gene: TRBV4-2
CDR3aa: CASSQGEGVGTEAFF

j_gene: TRBJ2-1
d_gene: NA
abundance: NA
v_gene: TRBV11-2
CDR3aa: CASRPPGLENEQFF